Below are 12 T cell receptor beta chains sequenced from a single sample in a study of T cell responses to AZD1222 COVID-19 vaccine. Only in-frame clones appear in the TCRdb table, and some are missing; sequencing was by immunoSEQ multiplex PCR. The table lists 140,000 to 150,000 clones, roughly 88% of them singletons, with 8% in the top ten. Sample: peripheral blood, taken on day 0 of AZD1222 vaccination. The receptors were sampled from an adult in good health.

The chain uses TRBV6-5 and TRBJ2-7; 7 nucleotides line up with TRBD1. Looked up from germline, CDR1 is MNHEY and CDR2 is SVGAGI. This CDR3 is 12 amino acids long. V gave up 6 bases and J gave up 3 bases; unmatched junction bases: 2. The CDR3 DNA reads as TGTGCCAGCAGGACAGGGTTCTACGAGCAGTACTTC. The encoded protein is CASRTGFYEQYF.

This chain uses TRBV27 with TRBJ2-7; TRBD2 aligns across 13 bases. Germline loops: CDR1 MNHEY, CDR2 SMNVEV (reference sequence). The V and J ends lost 8 bases and 7 bases, in that order; junction bases with no gene match: 8. This CDR3 has 14 amino acids. This chain's CDR3 is CASRGLAGRQEQYF. The CDR3 DNA reads TGTGCCAGCCGGGGACTAGCGGGACGCCAGGAGCAGTACTTC.

V and J are TRBV30 and TRBJ1-5, with D perhaps matching TRBD1 (6 bases). With 0 bases removed from V and 7 bases from J, the gap between germline ends came to 10 bases. The length of the CDR3 is 13 residues. Germline CDR1 and CDR2: GTSNPN and SVGIG (reference sequence). For the CDR3, the DNA is TGTGCCTGGAGTGTCCAGGGGCTGCAGCCCCAGCATTTT. Its translation is CAWSVQGLQPQHF.

The chain joins TRBV5-6 to TRBJ1-5; D unclear. Trimming pared 4 bases from V and 3 bases from J, leaving 14 bases between. Germline-derived CDR1 and CDR2 are SGHDT and YYEEEE. The CDR3 consists of 15 residues. CDR3 nucleotide sequence: TGTGCCAGCAGCCTGTACCCGGTAGACAATCAGCCCCAGCATTTT. It yields the protein CASSLYPVDNQPQHF.

The genes are TRBV25-1 and TRBJ1-1, with 7 nucleotides matching TRBD1. The CDR3 is 14 amino acids. CDR1 and CDR2 from the germline V gene are MGHDK and SYGVNS. With 6 bases clipped from V and 0 bases from J, the junction kept 4 bases outside the gene matches. The CDR3 coding sequence is TGTGCCAGCAGGGAACAGGGGCTGAACACTGAAGCTTTCTTT. Its translation is CASREQGLNTEAFF.

The rearrangement links TRBV18 to TRBJ1-4, with 12 bases matching TRBD1. The CDR3 loop spans 20 amino acids. The J segment lost 6 bases and the V segment lost 0 bases, leaving 14 bases of the junction unmatched. Per germline, CDR1 KGHSH and CDR2 LQKENI. The CDR3 is CASSPPRTSGQGAVDEKLFF. The CDR3 DNA follows: TGTGCCAGCTCACCACCGAGGACATCGGGACAGGGGGCCGTGGATGAAAAACTGTTTTTT.

J is TRBJ1-1 and V is TRBV7-9; D not resolved. Germline V CDR1 and CDR2: SEHNR, FQNEAQ (reference sequence). V lost 5 bases and J 0 bases, leaving 4 bases between the germline ends. The CDR3 has 12 amino acids. The CDR3: CASSGLNTEAFF. The DNA for the CDR3 is TGTGCCAGCAGCGGGTTGAACACTGAAGCTTTCTTT.

The chain is built from TRBV9 and TRBJ1-1; TRBD1 agrees at 7 bases. The CDR3 runs to 14 residues. Germline loops: CDR1 SGDLS, CDR2 YYNGEE. After removal of 4 bases from V and 1 base from J, the junction contained 4 bases not matched to a gene. DNA for the CDR3: TGTGCCAGCAGCCCCCAGGGGGGGAACACTGAAGCTTTCTTT. The encoded protein is CASSPQGGNTEAFF.

About this clone: This likely comes from a read error, as the CDR3 has no conserved phenylalanine or tryptophan at its end. The DNA is left out, because the CDR3 cannot be placed on it with certainty; the CDR3 is given as TCRdb lists it. CDR3 amino acids: CASSRAPGQLMLL. This chain connects TRBV12-3 or TRBV12-4 to TRBJ1-2; TRBD1 is the table's D call, not checked against the DNA. The CDR3 length equals 13 residues, ends included.

The chain has TRBV12-5 and TRBJ1-3; the D is unclear. V was pared by 8 bases and J by 3 bases, with 11 bases between. CDR1 is LGHNT, CDR2 FRNRAP, per germline. The CDR3 length is 13 residues. This CDR3 is CASREGVGNTIYF. As DNA, the CDR3 is TGTGCTAGTCGCGAGGGAGTTGGAAACACCATATATTTT. Looking up the rest from reference TRBV12-5 and TRBJ1-3 gives the full variable domain: DARVTQTPRHKVTEMGQEVTMRCQPILGHNTVFWYRQTMMQGLELLAYFRNRAPLDDSGMPKDRFSAEMPDATLATLKIQPSEPRDSAVYFCASREGVGNTIYFGEGSWLTVV.

This clone was counted a single time. This chain uses TRBV10-3 with TRBJ1-2; 9 bases agree with TRBD1. Trimming took 5 bases from V and 2 from J; bases not matched to a gene: 3. Germline loops: CDR1 ENHRY, CDR2 SYGVKD. The CDR3 is made up of 14 amino acids. The DNA for the CDR3 is TGTGCCATCAGTCCCGGACAGGGGAACTATGGCTACACCTTC. Translation: CAISPGQGNYGYTF.

The gene calls are TRBV11-2 and TRBJ2-1; either TRBD1 or TRBD2 may supply D (5 bases each). The CDR3 is made up of 16 amino acids. Between the trimmed V and J ends, which lost 1 base and 6 bases, there was a span of 16 bases. CDR1 and CDR2 (germline): SGHAT, FQNNGV. Here the CDR3 reads CASSLVGPGQTNEQFF. In DNA form, the CDR3 reads TGTGCCAGCAGCTTAGTTGGCCCGGGGCAAACCAATGAGCAGTTCTTC.